These T cell receptor beta chains were read from a single sample in a study of T cell responses to AZD1222 COVID-19 vaccine. Sequenced by immunoSEQ multiplex PCR; TCRdb stores in-frame clones only, minus some. The table shows over 120,000 clones, with approximately 92% occurring only once. This specimen was peripheral blood, taken 28 days after the second AZD1222 dose. The receptors here all came from an adult who received the AZD1222 COVID-19 vaccine. Both conserved end residues are part of each CDR3. D genes are given only for firm matches. Size tells how often a clone was seen (once, few, many) or the class of an expanded clone, and some rows leave it out.

v_gene,j_gene,abundance,d_gene,CDR3nt,CDR3aa
TRBV19,TRBJ1-1,-,-,TGTGCCAGTAGTATAGTTGGCAGGGGAGCGAACACTGAAGCTTTCTTT,CASSIVGRGANTEAFF
TRBV5-6,TRBJ2-1,-,TRBD2,TGTGCCAGCAGCTTCATAGGACTAGACCCAAGCTCCTACAATGAGCAGTTCTTC,CASSFIGLDPSSYNEQFF
TRBV6-5,TRBJ2-7,once,-,TGTGCCAGCACCGCCCGGGGGGCTGGGTCCTACGAGCAGTACTTC,CASTARGAGSYEQYF
TRBV18,TRBJ2-1,-,-,TGTGCCAGCTCACCACCGAGGAGCGGATCCACTTTGTTCCGATACAATGAGCAGTTCTTC,CASSPPRSGSTLFRYNEQFF
TRBV7-9,TRBJ1-5,-,TRBD1,TGTGCCAGCAGTCCTGGACAGGGAGGTGGCAACAATCAGCCCCAGCATTTT,CASSPGQGGGNNQPQHF
TRBV19,TRBJ1-1,-,TRBD1,TGTGCCAGTAGTAGCCTAACAGGGGGCAACACTGAAGCTTTCTTT,CASSSLTGGNTEAFF
TRBV6-5,TRBJ2-7,-,-,TGTGCCAGCAGTTACCTACAGGGCTACGAGCAGTACTTC,CASSYLQGYEQYF
TRBV6-2/TRBV6-3,TRBJ2-5,-,TRBD2,TGTGCCAGCAGTTACTCTTTTGGACTAGCGGGAGGCCAAGAGACCCAGTACTTC,CASSYSFGLAGGQETQYF
TRBV6-2/TRBV6-3,TRBJ1-2,-,TRBD1,TGTGCCAGCAGTTCCTTCGGACAGGGGGCATTGGGCTACACCTTC,CASSSFGQGALGYTF
TRBV7-9,TRBJ2-7,few,TRBD1,TGTGCCAGCAGCTCACAGGGGGCTTCTTACGAGCAGTACTTC,CASSSQGASYEQYF
TRBV19,TRBJ2-7,-,-,TGTGCCAGTAGTCCCCAAGCCTCCTACGAGCAGTACTTC,CASSPQASYEQYF
TRBV7-9,TRBJ1-1,-,TRBD1,TGTGCCAGCAGCACCCCACGAGGACAGGTGAACACTGAAGCTTTCTTT,CASSTPRGQVNTEAFF
TRBV7-3,TRBJ2-7,-,TRBD2,TGTGCCAGCAGCCCCAAGGGACTAGTTTTTGACGAGCAGTACTTC,CASSPKGLVFDEQYF
TRBV11-2,TRBJ2-1,-,-,TGTGCCAGCAGCTTAGCCAACAATAACAATGAGCAGTTCTTC,CASSLANNNNEQFF
TRBV30,TRBJ1-1,-,-,TGTGCCTGGGTAAACGGACAGCGGAACACTGAAGCTTTCTTT,CAWVNGQRNTEAFF
TRBV7-8,TRBJ1-4,-,TRBD1,TGTGCCAGCAGCCCTCGGACAGGGCGAGAGGAAAAACTGTTTTTT,CASSPRTGREEKLFF
TRBV7-2,TRBJ1-1,-,-,TGTGCCAGCAGCTTAGCGCAGACGAACACTGAAGCTTTCTTT,CASSLAQTNTEAFF
TRBV28,TRBJ1-2,-,TRBD1,TGTGCCAGCAGTGCCCAACAGGGGATCGACGGCTACACCTTC,CASSAQQGIDGYTF
TRBV19,TRBJ2-7,-,-,TGTGCCAGTAGCCCGACAGGCTCCTACGAGCAGTACTTC,CASSPTGSYEQYF
TRBV7-2,TRBJ1-1,-,-,TGTGCCAGCAGCCTGCAGGGGTTCTTGAACACTGAAGCTTTCTTT,CASSLQGFLNTEAFF
TRBV4-2,TRBJ2-7,once,-,TGTGCCAGCAGCCAAGGGCCGGGACGCACTACTACCTACGAGCAGTACTTC,CASSQGPGRTTTYEQYF
TRBV5-1,TRBJ2-7,-,-,TGCGCCAGCAGCGGTAGGCCTTCCTACGAGCAGTACTTC,CASSGRPSYEQYF
TRBV7-2,TRBJ2-7,-,-,TGTGCCAGCAGCTTAGGACACCAGTCCTACGAGCAGTACTTC,CASSLGHQSYEQYF
TRBV9,TRBJ1-1,-,-,TGTGCCAGCAGCGTGGGAGGCCTTGCGAACACTGAAGCTTTCTTT,CASSVGGLANTEAFF
TRBV19,TRBJ1-5,-,TRBD1,TGTGCCAGTAGTAGGGGGACAGGGGATATTCAGCCCCAGCATTTT,CASSRGTGDIQPQHF
TRBV7-2,TRBJ2-7,-,TRBD1,TGTGCCAGCAGCCGGACCAGGGGGAACTACGAGCAGTACTTC,CASSRTRGNYEQYF
TRBV7-9,TRBJ1-5,-,-,TGTGCCAGCAGCAGAGAACAGGGCGCGAGCCAGCCCCAGCATTTT,CASSREQGASQPQHF
TRBV11-2,TRBJ2-3,-,-,TGTGCCAGCAGCTTAGTGGTGGGACTCCAAGATACGCAGTATTTT,CASSLVVGLQDTQYF
TRBV29-1,TRBJ1-1,few,TRBD1,TGCAGCACCCAGGGGGCGTCTGAAGCTTTCTTT,CSTQGASEAFF
TRBV30,TRBJ1-4,once,-,TGTGCCTGGAGTGCTTCGGGGTGGGAAAAACTGTTTTTT,CAWSASGWEKLFF
TRBV29-1,TRBJ2-1,once,-,TGCAGCGTTGACGGGTTACTTAACAATGAGCAGTTCTTC,CSVDGLLNNEQFF
TRBV28,TRBJ2-2,-,TRBD2,TGTGCCTCAAGGCTAGCGGGAGGGCCCCCGTTTTTT,CASRLAGGPPFF